These 22 T cell receptor beta chains were all obtained from the same sample, sequenced in a study of cytomegalovirus exposure and HLA in healthy donors. With 60 Vbeta and 13 Jbeta primers, the PCR was carried out. Repertoires were generated with immunoSEQ multiplex PCR, while TCRdb's copy carries only in-frame clones and drops some. Of 55,000 to 65,000 clones in the sample, roughly four fifths are singletons; the top ten hold under 2%. The sequenced material came from PBMCs. These receptors were taken from a human donor in good health.

The J gene is TRBJ2-5, the V gene TRBV13; possible D gene TRBD2, 5 bases. The J call is in doubt because the DNA end fits TRBJ2-7 better. The CDR3 consists of 13 residues. Germline V gives CDR1 PRHDT, CDR2 FYEKMQ (reference sequence). DNA for the CDR3: TGTGCCAGCAGCTTTGCTAGCCCGGACGAGCAGTACTTC. Protein product: CASSFASPDEQYF.

The genes are TRBV27 and TRBJ2-7; 11 positions match TRBD1. The CDR3 contains 17 residues. V lost 6 bases and J lost 0; bases outside the gene matches: 10. Germline CDR1 is MNHEY and CDR2 is SMNVEV (reference sequence). CDR3 residues: CASSPGTGGLPSYEQYF. Here the CDR3 DNA reads TGTGCCAGCAGCCCCGGGACAGGGGGACTTCCCTCCTACGAGCAGTACTTC.

This sequence joins TRBV4-3 and TRBJ2-3; TRBD2 matches 7 bases. Trimming removed 2 bases from V and 0 bases from J; junction bases left unmatched: 2. Germline values: CDR1 LGHNA, CDR2 YSLEER. This CDR3 is 15 amino acids long. The chain's CDR3 is CASSQMTSSTDTQYF. CDR3 in DNA: TGCGCCAGCAGCCAAATGACTAGCAGCACAGATACGCAGTATTTT.

The V and J genes are TRBV10-3 and TRBJ2-6, with D possibly matching TRBD1 (5 bases). CDR1 and CDR2 from the germline V gene are ENHRY and SYGVKD. The CDR3 contains 18 residues. With 4 bases removed from V and 3 bases from J, the gap between germline ends came to 19 bases. The CDR3 DNA reads TGTGCCATCAGTGCAGTCCGGCAGGGCCCCGGTGGGGCCAACGTCCTGACTTTC. Translated: CAISAVRQGPGGANVLTF.

This CDR3 is CASRSREGAEAFF. The DNA of the CDR3 is TGTGCCAGCAGGTCGAGGGAGGGGGCTGAAGCTTTCTTT. The chain couples TRBV7-9 to TRBJ1-1; D is possibly TRBD1 (6 bases). The CDR3 covers 13 residues. Germline V lookup: CDR1 SEHNR, CDR2 FQNEAQ (reference sequence). V shed 6 bases and J shed 6 bases, with 14 bases lying between them.

This clone was observed a handful of times. This chain links TRBV30 with TRBJ2-7; possible D gene TRBD2, 7 bases. Germline CDR1 is GTSNPN and CDR2 is SVGIG (reference sequence). With 2 bases removed from V and 4 bases from J, the gap between germline ends came to 21 bases. The CDR3 totals 16 residues. The CDR3 nucleotides read TGTGCCTGGAGTCCCGTTGGGTGGAGGGGGGGGTACGAGCAGTACTTC. Translating gives CAWSPVGWRGGYEQYF.

J is TRBJ2-1 and V is TRBV4-3; 14 nucleotides align to TRBD2. V was pared by 7 bases and J by 8 bases, with 7 bases of the junction left unmatched. The CDR3 contains 15 residues. The germline CDR1 and CDR2 sequences are LGHNA and YSLEER. The CDR3 DNA reads TGCGCCAGCACCAGGGGGACTAGCGGGAGTGATGAGCAGTTCTTC. This gives the protein CASTRGTSGSDEQFF.

The rearrangement links TRBV15 to TRBJ2-3; tentatively, D is TRBD1 (7 bases). The length of the CDR3 is 17 residues. V lost 0 bases to trimming and J lost 2 bases, with 15 bases between them. Germline CDR1 is LNHNV and CDR2 is YYDKDF (reference sequence). The CDR3 DNA is TGTGCCACCAGCAGAGATTGGCAGGGGGGATACACAGATACGCAGTATTTT. Its translation: CATSRDWQGGYTDTQYF.

The rearrangement links TRBV12-1 to TRBJ2-7; the D call TRBD2 from the table was never checked on the DNA. TRBV12-1 is designated a pseudogene. CDR3 length: 15 amino acids. The CDR3 DNA reads TGTGCCAGCAGCTTAGCCTGGAGGCCCTTTCCCGAGCAGTACTTC. Protein product: CASSLAWRPFPEQYF.

The chain links TRBV28 to TRBJ2-5; no firm D call. Germline CDR1 is MDHEN and CDR2 is SYDVKM. The V end lost 2 bases, the J end lost 2 bases, and 6 bases lay between the germline ends. This CDR3 contains 13 residues. DNA of the CDR3: TGTGCCAGCAGTTTAGGGCAGCAAGAGACCCAGTACTTC. Its protein is CASSLGQQETQYF.

CDR3 sequence (DNA): TGTGCCAGCAGTTTCGGACTAGCGGGAATCGCAGATACGCAGTATTTT. It specifies CASSFGLAGIADTQYF. This chain links TRBV28 with TRBJ2-3, with 12 nucleotides matching TRBD2. Trimming cost V 3 bases and J 4 bases; bases outside gene matches: 5. CDR1 is MDHEN, CDR2 SYDVKM, per germline. The CDR3 consists of 16 residues.

CDR3 nucleotides: TGTGCCAGTAGCCGCTTGGAAGGACAGATTATGAACACTGAAGCTTTCTTT. It specifies CASSRLEGQIMNTEAFF. The chain carries TRBV19 and TRBJ1-1, with a tentative D call TRBD1 (6 bases). CDR1 and CDR2 (germline): LNHDA, SQIVND (reference sequence). The CDR3 loop spans 17 amino acids. V dropped 6 bases and J dropped 0 bases, with 20 bases sitting between them. The whole variable domain, remainder taken from reference TRBV19 and TRBJ1-1, is DGGITQSPKYLFRKEGQNVTLSCEQNLNHDAMYWYRQDPGQGLRLIYYSQIVNDFQKGDIAEGYSVSREKKESFPLTVTSAQKNPTAFYLCASSRLEGQIMNTEAFFGQGTRLTVV.

This chain connects TRBV10-3 to TRBJ1-6, with D possibly being TRBD1 (5 bases). V lost 2 bases and J lost 14, with 10 bases in between. CDR1 is ENHRY, CDR2 SYGVKD, per germline. The CDR3 runs to 12 residues. In nucleotides, the CDR3 is TGTGCCATCAGTGAGGCGGGGGGGGCCCTCCACTTT. Its protein product is CAISEAGGALHF.

Turning to this clone: One end of the junction fails to match germline, which may point to a read error. V usage is TRBV7-7 and J usage is TRBJ2-1, with D tentatively TRBD2 (6 bases). The CDR3 totals 15 residues. From germline, CDR1 is SSHAT and CDR2 FNYEAQ (reference sequence). The CDR3 sequence: CASSPTGTSNNEQFF. The CDR3 coding sequence is TGTGCTAGCAGCCCGACCGGGACTTCAAACAATGAGCAGTTCTTC.

This rearrangement joins TRBV28 to TRBJ1-3; a possible D gene is TRBD1 (6 bases). The CDR3 runs to 15 residues. Deletions cut 4 bases from V and 4 bases from J, with 14 bases between. Germline assignment: CDR1 MDHEN and CDR2 SYDVKM. For the CDR3, the DNA is TGTGCCAGCAGTTCCGGACAGCGACGGGGAAACACCATATATTTT. This gives the protein CASSSGQRRGNTIYF.

The rearrangement joins TRBV4-3 to TRBJ2-5; no clear D. The J call may be incorrect, as the DNA end agrees better with TRBJ2-7. CDR3 length: 16 amino acids. The germline V gene has CDR1 LGHNA and CDR2 YSLEER. The CDR3: CASSPTEHYYLYEQYF. Written as DNA, the CDR3 is TGCGCCAGCAGCCCGACGGAGCATTATTACCTCTACGAGCAGTACTTC.

The chain recombines TRBV4-3 with TRBJ2-1; D not resolved. Trimming left V 0 bases short and J 0 bases short, with 15 bases between. The CDR3 runs to 18 residues. Germline V lookup: CDR1 LGHNA, CDR2 YSLEER. CDR3 protein: CASSQDLSAQISYNEQFF. CDR3 DNA sequence: TGCGCCAGCAGCCAAGATCTAAGCGCTCAGATCTCCTACAATGAGCAGTTCTTC.

This clone occurred once. This chain connects TRBV21-1 to TRBJ1-5; TRBD1, as called in the table, went unchecked against the DNA. TRBV21-1 is a pseudogene segment. The CDR3 spans 18 residues. As DNA, the CDR3 is TGTGCCAGCAGCAAAGTTGACGGCCGACAGGGGGATTATCAGCCCCAGCATTTT. Translation gives CASSKVDGRQGDYQPQHF.

The gene calls are TRBV16 and TRBJ1-1, with a tentative D call TRBD1 (6 bases). Per germline, CDR1 KGHSY and CDR2 FQNENV. Trimming took off 5 bases at V and 1 base at J, with 11 bases between the two ends. The CDR3 spans 14 residues. CDR3 region: CASSSGEGNTEAFF. In DNA, the CDR3 is TGTGCCAGCAGCTCAGGGGAGGGGAACACTGAAGCTTTCTTT.

The chain is built from TRBV9 and TRBJ2-1; D remains unclear. CDR1 and CDR2 from the germline V gene are SGDLS and YYNGEE. The CDR3 sequence is 13 residues long. Trimming removed 5 bases from V and 7 bases from J, with 13 bases in between. The CDR3 nucleotides are TGTGCCAGCAGTCCCACCCGCGGAAATGAGCAGTTCTTC. This codes for CASSPTRGNEQFF. Complete variable domain (other parts from reference TRBV9 and TRBJ2-1): DSGVTQTPKHLITATGQRVTLRCSPRSGDLSVYWYQQSLDQGLQFLIQYYNGEERAKGNILERFSAQQFPDLHSELNLSSLELGDSALYFCASSPTRGNEQFFGPGTRLTVL.

The chain links TRBV19 to TRBJ1-2; D gene uncertain. This CDR3 spans 12 amino acids. V was shortened by 4 bases and J by 4 bases, with 7 bases between the two germline ends. Germline V gene data show CDR1 as LNHDA and CDR2 as SQIVND (reference sequence). This CDR3 reads CASSTTGYGYTF. DNA for the CDR3: TGTGCCAGTAGTACGACGGGCTATGGCTACACCTTC.

The chain carries TRBV7-2 and TRBJ1-5; TRBD1 matches at 8 bases. Germline V CDR1 and CDR2: SGHTA, FQGNSA. The CDR3 runs 14 residues. V was pared by 5 bases and J by 3 bases, with 3 bases of the junction left unmatched. The DNA for the CDR3 is TGTGCCAGCAGCCTGACAGGGGTCAATCAGCCCCAGCATTTT. It specifies CASSLTGVNQPQHF.